This T cell receptor beta chain was sequenced for a study of T cells after yellow fever vaccination. Across the study: When fractions had low cell numbers, they were prepared with SMART-Seq v4 Ultra Low Input. Study-wide results and limits: There was a possibility that FACS-sorted repertoires contained abundant clonotypes contaminating from the bulk population. Some clonotypes were seen in both the CD4 and the CD8 compartments. These made up a small share and likely arose from convergent recombination.

This CDR3 is 14 amino acids long. Germline-derived CDR1 and CDR2 are SGHRS and YFSETQ. Trimming shortened V by 0 bases and J by 12 bases, and 15 bases separated the two germline ends. TCRdb redid the calling of the 5' RACE reads with MiXCR, one entry per CDR3 protein. The table has under 700,000 distinct CDR3 sequences, about a sixth seen once; the top ten hold 17%. Points on this clonotype: The antigen remains undetermined.

The sequenced sample was PBMCs, obtained around 5 days after the first yellow fever vaccination. V and J are TRBV5-1 and TRBJ1-4; the D gene is possibly TRBD1 (6 bases). The clonotype originates from a man aged 18 to 29 who received the YFV17D yellow fever vaccine. CDR3 nucleotide sequence: TGCGCCAGCAGCTTGGACAGGTGGGGGGCTCAACTGTTTTTT. Translated, it gives CASSLDRWGAQLFF.